The sequence of this T cell receptor beta chain was determined in a study of PD-L1 blockade in urothelial cancer. Study details: Blood analysis was done at 3 weeks (second dose) and 6 weeks after treatment began.

Each PCR received spiked synthetic TCR analog templates. The protocol was immunoSEQ multiplex PCR, while the TCRdb copy is restricted to in-frame clones and leaves out a portion. The sample has some 50,000 clones, around 88% seen once; the top ten hold about 15%. V was trimmed by 6 bases and J by 6 bases, leaving 12 bases between them. This CDR3 is built from 14 residues. Germline V lookup: CDR1 SNHLY, CDR2 FYNNEI. Stated time point: pretreatment peripheral blood. This clonotype was sampled from a woman in her sixties with urothelial cancer. This specimen consisted of PBMCs, obtained around atezolizumab (anti-PD-L1) treatment. The V gene is TRBV2, the J gene TRBJ1-6; possible D gene TRBD1, 6 bases. CDR3 DNA sequence: TGTGCCAGCAGATACGGACAGATTAATTCACCCCTCCACTTT. The encoded protein is CASRYGQINSPLHF.